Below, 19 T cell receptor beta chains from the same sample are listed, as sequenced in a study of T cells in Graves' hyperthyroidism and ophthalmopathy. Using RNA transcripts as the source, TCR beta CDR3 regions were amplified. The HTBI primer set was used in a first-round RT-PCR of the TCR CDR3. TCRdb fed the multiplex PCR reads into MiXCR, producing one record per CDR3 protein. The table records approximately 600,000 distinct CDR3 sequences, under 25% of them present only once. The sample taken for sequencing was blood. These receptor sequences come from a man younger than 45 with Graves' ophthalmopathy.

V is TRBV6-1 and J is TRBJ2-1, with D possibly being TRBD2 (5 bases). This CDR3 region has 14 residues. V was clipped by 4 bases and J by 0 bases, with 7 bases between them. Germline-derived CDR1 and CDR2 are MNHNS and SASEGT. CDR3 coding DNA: TGTGCCAGCAGTGGTGGGAGCTCCTACAATGAGCAGTTCTTC. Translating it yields CASSGGSSYNEQFF.

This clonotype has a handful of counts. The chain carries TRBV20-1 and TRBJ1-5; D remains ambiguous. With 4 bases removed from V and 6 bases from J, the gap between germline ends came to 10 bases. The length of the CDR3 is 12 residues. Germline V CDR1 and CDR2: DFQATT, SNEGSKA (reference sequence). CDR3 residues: CSATFVGQPQHF. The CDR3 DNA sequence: TGCAGTGCTACCTTTGTGGGTCAGCCCCAGCATTTT.

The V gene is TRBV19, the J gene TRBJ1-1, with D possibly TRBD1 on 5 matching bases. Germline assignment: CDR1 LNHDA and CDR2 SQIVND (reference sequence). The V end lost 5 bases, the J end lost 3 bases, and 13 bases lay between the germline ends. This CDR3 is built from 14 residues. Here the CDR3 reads CASSLRGHYTEAFF. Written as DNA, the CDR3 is TGTGCCAGTAGTCTAAGGGGCCATTACACTGAAGCTTTCTTT.

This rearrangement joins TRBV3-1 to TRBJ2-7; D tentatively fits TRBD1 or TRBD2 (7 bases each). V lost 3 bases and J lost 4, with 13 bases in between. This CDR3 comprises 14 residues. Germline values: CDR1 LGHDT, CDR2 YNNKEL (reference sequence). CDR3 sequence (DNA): TGTGCCAGCAGCCAGGTCCAGGGGGGGTACGAGCAGTACTTC. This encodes CASSQVQGGYEQYF.

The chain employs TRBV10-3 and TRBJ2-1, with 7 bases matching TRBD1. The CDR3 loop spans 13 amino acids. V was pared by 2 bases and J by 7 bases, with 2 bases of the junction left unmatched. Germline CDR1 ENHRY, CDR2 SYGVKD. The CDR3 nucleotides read TGTGCCATCAGTGAGAACAGGGGAAATGAGCAGTTCTTC. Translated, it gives CAISENRGNEQFF.

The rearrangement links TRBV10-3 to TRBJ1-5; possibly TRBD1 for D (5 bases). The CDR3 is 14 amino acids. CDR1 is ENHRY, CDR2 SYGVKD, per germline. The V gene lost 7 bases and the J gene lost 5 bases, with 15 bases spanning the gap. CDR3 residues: CAITEGLGDQPQHF. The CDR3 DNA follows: TGTGCCATCACGGAAGGGTTGGGGGATCAGCCCCAGCATTTT.

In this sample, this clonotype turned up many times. Here the CDR3 reads CASSPTSGSGNNEQFF. In DNA form, the CDR3 reads TGTGCCAGCAGCCCAACTAGCGGGAGTGGGAACAATGAGCAGTTCTTC. V and J are TRBV3-1 and TRBJ2-1; 11 nucleotides align to TRBD2. Trimming took 4 bases from V and 5 from J; bases not matched to a gene: 7. The germline V gene encodes CDR1 LGHDT and CDR2 YNNKEL (reference sequence). This CDR3 contains 16 residues.

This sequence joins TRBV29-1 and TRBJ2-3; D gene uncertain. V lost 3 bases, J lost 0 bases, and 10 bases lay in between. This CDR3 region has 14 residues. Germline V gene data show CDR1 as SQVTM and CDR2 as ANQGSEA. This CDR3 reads CSVEYGGSTDTQYF. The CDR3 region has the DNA TGCAGCGTTGAGTACGGCGGTAGCACAGATACGCAGTATTTT.

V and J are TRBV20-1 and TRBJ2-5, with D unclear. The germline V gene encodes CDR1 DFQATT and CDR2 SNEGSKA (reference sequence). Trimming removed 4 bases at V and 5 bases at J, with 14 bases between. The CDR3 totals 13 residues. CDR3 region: CSATDPNAETQYF. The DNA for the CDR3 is TGCAGTGCTACTGACCCTAACGCGGAGACCCAGTACTTC.

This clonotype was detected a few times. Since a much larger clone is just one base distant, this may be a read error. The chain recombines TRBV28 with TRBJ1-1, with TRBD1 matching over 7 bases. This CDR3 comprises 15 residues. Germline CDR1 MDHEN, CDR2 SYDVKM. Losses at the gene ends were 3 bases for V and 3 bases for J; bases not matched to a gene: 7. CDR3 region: CASSLVATGDTEAFF. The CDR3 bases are TGTGCCAGCAGTTTGGTCGCCACAGGGGACACTGAAGCTTTCTTT.

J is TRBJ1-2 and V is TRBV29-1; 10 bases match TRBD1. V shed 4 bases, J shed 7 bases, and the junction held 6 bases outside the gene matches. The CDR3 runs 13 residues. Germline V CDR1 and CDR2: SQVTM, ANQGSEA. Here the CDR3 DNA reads TGCAGCGTTGGAAGACAGGGGGCGCGTGGCTACACCTTC. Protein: CSVGRQGARGYTF.

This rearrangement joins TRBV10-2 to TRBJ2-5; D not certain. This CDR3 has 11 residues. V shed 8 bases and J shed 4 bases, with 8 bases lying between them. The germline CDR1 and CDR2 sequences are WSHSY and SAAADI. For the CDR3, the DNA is TGCGCCAGCGGGGTAGGAGAGACCCAGTACTTC. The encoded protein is CASGVGETQYF.

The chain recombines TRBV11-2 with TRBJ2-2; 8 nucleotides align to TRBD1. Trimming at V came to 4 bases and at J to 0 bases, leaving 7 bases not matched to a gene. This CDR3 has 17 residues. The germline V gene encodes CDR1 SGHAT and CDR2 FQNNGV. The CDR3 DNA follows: TGTGCCAGCAGCTGGTTCCTGGACAGGGCGAACACCGGGGAGCTGTTTTTT. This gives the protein CASSWFLDRANTGELFF.

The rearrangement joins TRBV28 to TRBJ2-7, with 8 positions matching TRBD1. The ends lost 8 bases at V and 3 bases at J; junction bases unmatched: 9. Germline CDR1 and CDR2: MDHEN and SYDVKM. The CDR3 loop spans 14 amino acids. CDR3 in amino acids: CASAGQGGNYEQYF. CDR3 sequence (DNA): TGTGCCAGCGCCGGACAGGGTGGGAACTACGAGCAGTACTTC.

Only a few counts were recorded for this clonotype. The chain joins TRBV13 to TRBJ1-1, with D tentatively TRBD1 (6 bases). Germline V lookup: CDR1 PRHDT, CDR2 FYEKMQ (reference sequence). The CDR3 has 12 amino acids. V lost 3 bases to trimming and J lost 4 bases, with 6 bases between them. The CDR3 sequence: CASSLDSTEAFF. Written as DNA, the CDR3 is TGTGCCAGCAGCTTGGACAGCACTGAAGCTTTCTTT.

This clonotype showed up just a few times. CDR3 in DNA: TGTGCCAGCAGTGAAGTGCCGGGACAGTGGAACTATGGCTACACCTTC. This gives the protein CASSEVPGQWNYGYTF. The chain is built from TRBV2 and TRBJ1-2, with 7 bases aligning to TRBD1. The germline V gene has CDR1 SNHLY and CDR2 FYNNEI. The V and J ends lost 1 base and 2 bases, in that order; junction bases with no gene match: 7. The CDR3 has 16 amino acids.

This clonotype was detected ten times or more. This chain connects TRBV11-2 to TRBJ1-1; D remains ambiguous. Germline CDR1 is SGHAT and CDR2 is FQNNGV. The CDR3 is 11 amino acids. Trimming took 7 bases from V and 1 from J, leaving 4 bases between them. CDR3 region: CASTPNTEAFF. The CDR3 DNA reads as TGTGCCAGCACCCCGAACACTGAAGCTTTCTTT.

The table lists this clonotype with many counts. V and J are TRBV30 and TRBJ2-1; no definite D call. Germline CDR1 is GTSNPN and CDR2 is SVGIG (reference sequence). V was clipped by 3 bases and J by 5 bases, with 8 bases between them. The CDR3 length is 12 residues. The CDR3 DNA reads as TGTGCCTGGAGATGGGCCAACAATGAGCAGTTCTTC. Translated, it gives CAWRWANNEQFF.

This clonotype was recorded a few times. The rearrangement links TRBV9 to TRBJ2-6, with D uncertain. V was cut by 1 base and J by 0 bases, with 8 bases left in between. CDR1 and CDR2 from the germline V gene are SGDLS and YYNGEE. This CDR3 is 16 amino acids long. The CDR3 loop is CASSVHRNSGANVLTF. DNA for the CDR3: TGTGCCAGCAGCGTACACAGAAACTCTGGGGCCAACGTCCTGACTTTC.